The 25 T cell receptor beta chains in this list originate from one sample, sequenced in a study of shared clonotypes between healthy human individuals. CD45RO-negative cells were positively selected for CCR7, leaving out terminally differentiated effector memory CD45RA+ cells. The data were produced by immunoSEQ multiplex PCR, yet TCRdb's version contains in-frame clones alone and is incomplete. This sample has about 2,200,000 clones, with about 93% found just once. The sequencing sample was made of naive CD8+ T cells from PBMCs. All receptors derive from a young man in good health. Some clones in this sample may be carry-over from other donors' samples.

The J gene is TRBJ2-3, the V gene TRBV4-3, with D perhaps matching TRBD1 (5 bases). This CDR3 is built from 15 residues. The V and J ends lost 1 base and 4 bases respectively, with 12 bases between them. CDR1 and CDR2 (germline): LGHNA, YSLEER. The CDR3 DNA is TGCGCCAGCAGCCAAGGAGGTAGGGGTGCAGATACGCAGTATTTT. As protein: CASSQGGRGADTQYF.

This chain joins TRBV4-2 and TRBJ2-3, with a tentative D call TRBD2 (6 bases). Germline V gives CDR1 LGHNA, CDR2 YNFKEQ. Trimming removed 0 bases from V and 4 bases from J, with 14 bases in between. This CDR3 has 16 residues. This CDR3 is CASSQDRRDGPDTQYF. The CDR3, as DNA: TGTGCCAGCAGCCAAGATAGGCGGGATGGGCCAGATACGCAGTATTTT.

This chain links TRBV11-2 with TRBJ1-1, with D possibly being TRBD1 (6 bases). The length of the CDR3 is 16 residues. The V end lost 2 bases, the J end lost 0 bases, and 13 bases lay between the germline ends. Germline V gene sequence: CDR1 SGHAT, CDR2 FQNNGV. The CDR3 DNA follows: TGTGCCAGCAGCTTATTTAACAGGGACATGAACACTGAAGCTTTCTTT. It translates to CASSLFNRDMNTEAFF.

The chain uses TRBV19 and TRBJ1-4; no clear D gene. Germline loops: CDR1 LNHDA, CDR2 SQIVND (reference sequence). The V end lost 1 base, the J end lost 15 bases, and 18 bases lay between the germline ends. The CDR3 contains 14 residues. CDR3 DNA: TGTGCCAGTAGTATAGTGAAGGCCACGACGGAGGTGTTTTTT. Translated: CASSIVKATTEVFF.

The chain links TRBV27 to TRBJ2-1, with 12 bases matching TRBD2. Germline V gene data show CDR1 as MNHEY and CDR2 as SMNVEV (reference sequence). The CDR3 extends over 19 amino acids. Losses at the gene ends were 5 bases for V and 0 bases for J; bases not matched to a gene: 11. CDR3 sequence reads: CASSPLAGGFSSSYNEQFF. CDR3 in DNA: TGTGCCAGCAGTCCACTAGCGGGAGGCTTTTCGAGCTCCTACAATGAGCAGTTCTTC.

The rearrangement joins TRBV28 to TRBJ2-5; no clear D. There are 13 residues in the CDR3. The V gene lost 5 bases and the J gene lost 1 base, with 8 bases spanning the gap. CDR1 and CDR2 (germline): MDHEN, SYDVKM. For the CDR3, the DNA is TGTGCCAGCAGTGGGCGGAGCCAAGAGACCCAGTACTTC. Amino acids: CASSGRSQETQYF. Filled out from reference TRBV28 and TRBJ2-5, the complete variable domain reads DVKVTQSSRYLVKRTGEKVFLECVQDMDHENMFWYRQDPGLGLRLIYFSYDVKMKEKGDIPEGYSVSREKKERFSLILESASTNQTSMYLCASSGRSQETQYFGPGTRLLVL.

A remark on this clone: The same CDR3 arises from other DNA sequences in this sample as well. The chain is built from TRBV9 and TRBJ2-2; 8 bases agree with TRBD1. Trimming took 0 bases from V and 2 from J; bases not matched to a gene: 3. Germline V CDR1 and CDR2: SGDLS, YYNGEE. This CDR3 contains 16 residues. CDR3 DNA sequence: TGTGCCAGCAGCGTAGCCGGGACAGGAAACACCGGGGAGCTGTTTTTT. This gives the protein CASSVAGTGNTGELFF.

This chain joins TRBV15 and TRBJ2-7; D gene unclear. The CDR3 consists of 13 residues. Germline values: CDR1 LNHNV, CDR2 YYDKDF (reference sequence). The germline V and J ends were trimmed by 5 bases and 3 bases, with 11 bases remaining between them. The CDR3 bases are TGTGCCACCAGCGACCAGGCTTTCTACGAGCAGTACTTC. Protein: CATSDQAFYEQYF.

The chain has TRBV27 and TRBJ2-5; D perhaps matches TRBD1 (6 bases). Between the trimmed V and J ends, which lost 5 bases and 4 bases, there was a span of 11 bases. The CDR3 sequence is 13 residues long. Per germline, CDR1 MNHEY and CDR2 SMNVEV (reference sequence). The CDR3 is CASSPGQLETQYF. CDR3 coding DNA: TGTGCCAGCAGTCCCGGACAGTTAGAGACCCAGTACTTC.

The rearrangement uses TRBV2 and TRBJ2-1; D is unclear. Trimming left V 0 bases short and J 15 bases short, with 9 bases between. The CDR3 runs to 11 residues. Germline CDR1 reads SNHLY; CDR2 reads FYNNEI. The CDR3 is CASSEAGWGFF. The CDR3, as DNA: TGTGCCAGCAGTGAAGCAGGGTGGGGGTTCTTC.

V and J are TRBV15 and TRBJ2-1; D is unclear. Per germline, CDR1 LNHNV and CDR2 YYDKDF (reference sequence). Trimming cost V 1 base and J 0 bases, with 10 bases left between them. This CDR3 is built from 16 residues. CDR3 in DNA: TGTGCCACCAGCAGAGCAGAGTACAGCTCCTACAATGAGCAGTTCTTC. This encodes CATSRAEYSSYNEQFF.

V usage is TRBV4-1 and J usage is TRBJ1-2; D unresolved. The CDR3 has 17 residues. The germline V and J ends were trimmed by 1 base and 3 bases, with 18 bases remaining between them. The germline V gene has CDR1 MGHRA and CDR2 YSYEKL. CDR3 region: CASSQVWSAQSDYGYTF. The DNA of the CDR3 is TGCGCCAGCAGCCAAGTTTGGTCGGCACAAAGTGACTATGGCTACACCTTC.

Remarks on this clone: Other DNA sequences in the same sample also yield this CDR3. CDR3: CASSYSRTGNTEAFF. The CDR3 DNA sequence: TGTGCCAGCAGTTACTCGCGGACAGGGAACACTGAAGCTTTCTTT. This chain uses TRBV6-5 with TRBJ1-1; TRBD1 aligns across 7 bases. The CDR3 spans 15 residues. Trimming removed 0 bases from V and 1 base from J; junction bases left unmatched: 2. CDR1 is MNHEY, CDR2 SVGAGI, per germline.

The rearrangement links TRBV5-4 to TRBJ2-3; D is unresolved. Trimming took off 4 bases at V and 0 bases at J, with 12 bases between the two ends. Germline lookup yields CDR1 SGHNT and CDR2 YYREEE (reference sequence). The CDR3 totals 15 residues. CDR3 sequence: CASSESRFSTDTQYF. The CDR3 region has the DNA TGTGCCAGCAGCGAAAGCCGGTTTAGCACAGATACGCAGTATTTT.

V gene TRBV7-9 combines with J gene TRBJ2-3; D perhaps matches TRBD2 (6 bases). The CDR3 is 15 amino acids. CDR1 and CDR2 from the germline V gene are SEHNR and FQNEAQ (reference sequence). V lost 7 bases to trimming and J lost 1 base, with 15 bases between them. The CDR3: CASTLRGGGTDTQYF. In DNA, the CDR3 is TGTGCCAGCACCCTCCGTGGAGGGGGCACAGATACGCAGTATTTT.

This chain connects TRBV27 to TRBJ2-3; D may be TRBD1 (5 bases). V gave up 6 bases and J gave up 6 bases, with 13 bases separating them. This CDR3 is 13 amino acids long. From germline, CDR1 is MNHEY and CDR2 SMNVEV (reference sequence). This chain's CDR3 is CASSPHKGDTQYF. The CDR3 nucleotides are TGTGCCAGCAGCCCACACAAGGGGGATACGCAGTATTTT.

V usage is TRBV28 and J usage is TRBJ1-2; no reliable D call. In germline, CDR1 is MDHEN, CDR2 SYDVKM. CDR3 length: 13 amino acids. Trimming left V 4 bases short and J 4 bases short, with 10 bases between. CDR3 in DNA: TGTGCCAGCAGTTCGCGCGTGGTCTATGGCTACACCTTC. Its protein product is CASSSRVVYGYTF.

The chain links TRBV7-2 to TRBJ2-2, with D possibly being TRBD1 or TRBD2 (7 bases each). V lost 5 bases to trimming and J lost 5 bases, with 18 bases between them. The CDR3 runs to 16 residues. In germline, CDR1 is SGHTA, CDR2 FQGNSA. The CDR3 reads CASSSRGASGTGELFF. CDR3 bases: TGTGCCAGCAGCAGCAGGGGGGCTAGCGGAACCGGGGAGCTGTTTTTT.

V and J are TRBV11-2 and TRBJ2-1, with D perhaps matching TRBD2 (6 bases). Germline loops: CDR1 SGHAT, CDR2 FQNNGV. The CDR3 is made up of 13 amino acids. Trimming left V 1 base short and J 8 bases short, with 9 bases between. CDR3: CASSLARDYEQFF. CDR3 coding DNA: TGTGCCAGCAGCTTAGCCCGGGACTATGAGCAGTTCTTC.

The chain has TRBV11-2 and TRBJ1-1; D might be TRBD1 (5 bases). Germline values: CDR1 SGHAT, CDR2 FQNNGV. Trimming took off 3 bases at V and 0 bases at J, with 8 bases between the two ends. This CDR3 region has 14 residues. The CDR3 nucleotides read TGTGCCAGCAGCTTTACAGGATTGAACACTGAAGCTTTCTTT. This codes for CASSFTGLNTEAFF.

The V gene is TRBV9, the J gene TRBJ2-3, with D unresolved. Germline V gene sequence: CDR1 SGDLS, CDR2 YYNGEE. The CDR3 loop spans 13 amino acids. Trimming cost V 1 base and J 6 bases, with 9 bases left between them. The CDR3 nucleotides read TGTGCCAGCAGCGTACTCACCCAGGATACGCAGTATTTT. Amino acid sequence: CASSVLTQDTQYF.

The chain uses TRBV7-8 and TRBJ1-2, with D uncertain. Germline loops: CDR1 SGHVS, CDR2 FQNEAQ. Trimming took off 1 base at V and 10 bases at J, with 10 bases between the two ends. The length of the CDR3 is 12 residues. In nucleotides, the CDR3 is TGTGCCAGCAGCTTAGAATGGGAGAACTACACCTTC. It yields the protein CASSLEWENYTF.

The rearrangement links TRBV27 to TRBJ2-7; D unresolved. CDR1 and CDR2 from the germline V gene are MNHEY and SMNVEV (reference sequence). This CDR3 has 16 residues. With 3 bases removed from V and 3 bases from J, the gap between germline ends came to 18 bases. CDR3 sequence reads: CASSFSSGLKVYEQYF. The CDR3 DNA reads TGTGCCAGCAGTTTTTCTTCCGGGTTAAAGGTCTACGAGCAGTACTTC.

The CDR3: CASSPIGTISKGQYF. Here the CDR3 DNA reads TGTGCCAGCAGCCCCATCGGGACTATCTCCAAGGGCCAGTACTTC. The chain carries TRBV13 and TRBJ2-5; TRBD2 matches at 7 bases. Losses at the gene ends were 5 bases for V and 10 bases for J; bases not matched to a gene: 16. The CDR3 has 15 amino acids. Germline V gene sequence: CDR1 PRHDT, CDR2 FYEKMQ (reference sequence).

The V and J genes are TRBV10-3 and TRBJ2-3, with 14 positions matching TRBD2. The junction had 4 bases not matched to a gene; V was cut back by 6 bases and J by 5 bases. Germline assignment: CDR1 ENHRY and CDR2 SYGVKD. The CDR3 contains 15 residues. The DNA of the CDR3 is TGTGCCATCAGAGGGACTAGCGGGAGTGGAGATACGCAGTATTTT. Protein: CAIRGTSGSGDTQYF.